This T cell receptor beta chain is from a study of blood T cells in healthy people across ages. Study details: Template switching captured about one barcoded beta molecule per two T cells. Findings and caveats of the study: Investigators treated diversity estimates from one million T cells as underestimates. Possibly, changes in expanded clonotypes were confounded because donor CMV status was unknown.

Comment on this clonotype: Its antigen is not identified.

A second PCR, run for about 7 to 11 cycles, used a sample-barcoded 5' primer plus a J-beta primer mix. TCRdb used MiXCR to reprocess the 5' RACE reads, holding one entry per CDR3 protein. The sample consists of roughly 800,000 distinct CDR3 sequences, roughly 50% of them appearing once. There were healthy Caucasian individuals from Russia, aged about 6 to 100, serving as donors. The germline V gene has CDR1 SQVTM and CDR2 ANQGSEA. The CDR3 totals 12 residues. Trimming at V came to 7 bases and at J to 13 bases, leaving 12 bases not matched to a gene. This sequence joins TRBV29-1 and TRBJ2-1; 8 nucleotides match TRBD1. The sequence was obtained from a man aged 25 to 40 in good health. Material for sequencing was blood. As DNA, the CDR3 is TGCAGCGCCGGCGGACAGGGAGAGACCCAGTTCTTC. Amino acid sequence: CSAGGQGETQFF.